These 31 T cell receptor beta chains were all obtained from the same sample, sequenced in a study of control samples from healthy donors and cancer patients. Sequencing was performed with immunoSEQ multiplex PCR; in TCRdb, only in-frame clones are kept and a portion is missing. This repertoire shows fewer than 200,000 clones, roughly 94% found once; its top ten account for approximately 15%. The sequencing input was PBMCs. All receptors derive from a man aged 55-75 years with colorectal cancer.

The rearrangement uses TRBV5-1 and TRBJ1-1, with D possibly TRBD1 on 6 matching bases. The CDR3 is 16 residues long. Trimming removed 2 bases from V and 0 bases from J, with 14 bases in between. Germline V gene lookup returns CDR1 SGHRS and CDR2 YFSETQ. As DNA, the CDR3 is TGCGCCAGCAGCTTAGGGCCAGGGGTTATGAACACTGAAGCTTTCTTT. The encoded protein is CASSLGPGVMNTEAFF.

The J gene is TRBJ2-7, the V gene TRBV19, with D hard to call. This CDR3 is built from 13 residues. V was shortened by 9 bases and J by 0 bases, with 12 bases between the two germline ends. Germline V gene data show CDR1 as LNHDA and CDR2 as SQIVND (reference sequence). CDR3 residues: CASKMTNSYEQYF. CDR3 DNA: TGTGCCAGCAAGATGACAAACTCCTACGAGCAGTACTTC.

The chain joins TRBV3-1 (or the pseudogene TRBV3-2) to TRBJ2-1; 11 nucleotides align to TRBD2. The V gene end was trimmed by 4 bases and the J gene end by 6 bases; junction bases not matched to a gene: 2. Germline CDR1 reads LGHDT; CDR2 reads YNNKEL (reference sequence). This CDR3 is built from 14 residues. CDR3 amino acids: CASSLSGGANEQFF. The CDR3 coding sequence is TGTGCCAGCAGCCTTAGCGGGGGGGCCAATGAGCAGTTCTTC.

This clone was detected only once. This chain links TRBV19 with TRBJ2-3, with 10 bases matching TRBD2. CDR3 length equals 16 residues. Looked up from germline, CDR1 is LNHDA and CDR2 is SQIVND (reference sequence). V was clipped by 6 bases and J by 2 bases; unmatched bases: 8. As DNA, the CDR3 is TGTGCCAGTAGCACCGGACTAGCGGTCTCCACAGATACGCAGTATTTT. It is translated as CASSTGLAVSTDTQYF.

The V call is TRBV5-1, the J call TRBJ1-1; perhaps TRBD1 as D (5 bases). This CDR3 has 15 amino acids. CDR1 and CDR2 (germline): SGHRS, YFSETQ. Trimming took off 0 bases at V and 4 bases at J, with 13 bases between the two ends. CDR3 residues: CASSLGGGGGTEAFF. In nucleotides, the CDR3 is TGCGCCAGCAGCTTGGGTGGGGGAGGAGGCACTGAAGCTTTCTTT.

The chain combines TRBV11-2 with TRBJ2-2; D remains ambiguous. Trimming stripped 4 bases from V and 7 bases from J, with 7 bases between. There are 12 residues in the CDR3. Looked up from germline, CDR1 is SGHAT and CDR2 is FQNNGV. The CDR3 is CASSSQHGELFF. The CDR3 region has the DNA TGTGCCAGCAGCTCCCAGCACGGGGAGCTGTTTTTT.

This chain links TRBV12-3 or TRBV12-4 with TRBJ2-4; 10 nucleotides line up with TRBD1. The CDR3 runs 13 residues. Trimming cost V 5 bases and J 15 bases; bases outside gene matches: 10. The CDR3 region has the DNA TGTGCCAGCAGTACCTACGGACAGGGGGATCTGTACTTC. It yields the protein CASSTYGQGDLYF.

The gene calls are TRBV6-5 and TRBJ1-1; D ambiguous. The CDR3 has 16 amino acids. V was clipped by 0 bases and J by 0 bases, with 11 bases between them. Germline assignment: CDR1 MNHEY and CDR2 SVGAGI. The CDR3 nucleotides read TGTGCCAGCAGTTACTCCTGGGGAGGGATGAACACTGAAGCTTTCTTT. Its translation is CASSYSWGGMNTEAFF.

CDR3 in DNA: TGTGCCACCTCACCAGGGGCCAACGTCCTGACTTTC. It is translated as CATSPGANVLTF. The rearrangement links TRBV5-8 to TRBJ2-6; unclear D gene. Germline V gene data show CDR1 as SGHTS and CDR2 as YDEGEE. Trimming took 9 bases from V and 4 from J, leaving 8 bases between them. This CDR3 contains 12 residues.

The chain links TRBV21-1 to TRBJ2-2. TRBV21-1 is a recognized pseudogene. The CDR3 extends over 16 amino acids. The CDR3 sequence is CASSNKDPGLTGELFF. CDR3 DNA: TGTGCCAGCAGCAACAAGGACCCCGGGTTAACCGGGGAGCTGTTTTTT.

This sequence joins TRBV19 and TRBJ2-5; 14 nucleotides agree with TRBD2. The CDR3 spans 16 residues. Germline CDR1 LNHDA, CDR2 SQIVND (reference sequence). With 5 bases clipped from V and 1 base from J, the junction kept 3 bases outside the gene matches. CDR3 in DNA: TGTGCCAGTAGTGGGACTAGCGGGGGTTTCCAAGAGACCCAGTACTTC. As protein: CASSGTSGGFQETQYF.

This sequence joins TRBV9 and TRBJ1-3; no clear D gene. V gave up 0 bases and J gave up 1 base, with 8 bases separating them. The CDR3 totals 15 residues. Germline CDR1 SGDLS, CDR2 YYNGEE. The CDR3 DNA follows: TGTGCCAGCAGCGTAGGGGCAGGTTCTGGAAACACCATATATTTT. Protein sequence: CASSVGAGSGNTIYF.

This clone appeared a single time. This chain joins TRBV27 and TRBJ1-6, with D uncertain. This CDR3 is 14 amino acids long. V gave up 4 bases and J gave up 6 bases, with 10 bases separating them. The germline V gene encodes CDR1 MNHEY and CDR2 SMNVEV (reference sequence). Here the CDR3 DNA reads TGTGCCAGCAGTTACGCAGCCGGTAATTCACCCCTCCACTTT. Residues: CASSYAAGNSPLHF.

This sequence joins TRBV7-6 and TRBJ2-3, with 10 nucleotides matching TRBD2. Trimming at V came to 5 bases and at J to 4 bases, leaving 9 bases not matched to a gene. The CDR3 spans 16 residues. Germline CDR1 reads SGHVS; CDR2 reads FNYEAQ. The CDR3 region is CASSRSSGGPPDTQYF. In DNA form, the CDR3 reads TGTGCCAGCAGCCGTAGTAGCGGGGGGCCCCCAGATACGCAGTATTTT.

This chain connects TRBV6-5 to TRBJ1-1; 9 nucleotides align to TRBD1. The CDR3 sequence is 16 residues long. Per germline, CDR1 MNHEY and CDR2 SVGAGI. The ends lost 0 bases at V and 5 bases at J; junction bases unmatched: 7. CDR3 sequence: CASSYSARTGVTEAFF. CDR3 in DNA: TGTGCCAGCAGTTACTCGGCTCGGACAGGGGTTACTGAAGCTTTCTTT.

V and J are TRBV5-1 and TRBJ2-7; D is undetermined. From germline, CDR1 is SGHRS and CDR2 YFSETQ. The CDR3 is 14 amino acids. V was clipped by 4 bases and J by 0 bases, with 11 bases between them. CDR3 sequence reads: CASSLLWNSYEQYF. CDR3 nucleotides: TGCGCCAGCAGCCTTCTGTGGAACTCCTACGAGCAGTACTTC.

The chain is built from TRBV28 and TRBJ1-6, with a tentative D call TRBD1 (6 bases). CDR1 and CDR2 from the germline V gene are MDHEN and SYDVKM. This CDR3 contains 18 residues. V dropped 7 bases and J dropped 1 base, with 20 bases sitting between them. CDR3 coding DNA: TGTGCCAGCACCGAGCCGGGACAAATCGGGTCCTATAATTCACCCCTCCACTTT. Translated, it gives CASTEPGQIGSYNSPLHF.

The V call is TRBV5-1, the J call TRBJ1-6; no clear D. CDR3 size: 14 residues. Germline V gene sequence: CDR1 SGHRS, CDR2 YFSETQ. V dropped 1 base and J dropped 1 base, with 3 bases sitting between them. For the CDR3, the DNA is TGCGCCAGCAGCTTGAGGTCCTATAATTCACCCCTCCACTTT. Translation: CASSLRSYNSPLHF.

The CDR3 sequence is CASSLAGGQGFNEQFF. The CDR3 DNA is TGCGCCAGCAGCTTGGCGGGGGGACAGGGGTTCAATGAGCAGTTCTTC. The V and J genes are TRBV5-1 and TRBJ2-1; TRBD1 aligns across 10 bases. V gave up 0 bases and J gave up 6 bases; unmatched junction bases: 6. The CDR3 has 16 residues. The germline V gene has CDR1 SGHRS and CDR2 YFSETQ.

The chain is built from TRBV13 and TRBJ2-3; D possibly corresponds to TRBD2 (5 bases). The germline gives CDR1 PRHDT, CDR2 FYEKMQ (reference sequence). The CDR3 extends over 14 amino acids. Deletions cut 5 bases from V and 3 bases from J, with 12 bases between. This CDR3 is CASSPRLATDTQYF. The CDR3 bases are TGTGCCAGCAGCCCCCGCTTAGCGACAGATACGCAGTATTTT.

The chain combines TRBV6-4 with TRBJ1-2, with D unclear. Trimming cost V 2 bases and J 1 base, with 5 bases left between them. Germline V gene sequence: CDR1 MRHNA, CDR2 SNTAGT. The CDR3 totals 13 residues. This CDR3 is CASSDGSNYGYTF. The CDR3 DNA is TGTGCCAGCAGTGACGGGAGTAACTATGGCTACACCTTC.

CDR3 amino acids: CAWRRGTTATQLFF. CDR3 sequence (DNA): TGTGCCTGGAGACGAGGGACAACGGCCACTCAACTGTTTTTT. The chain links TRBV30 to TRBJ1-4; the D gene is possibly TRBD1 (6 bases). The CDR3 contains 14 residues. Germline lookup yields CDR1 GTSNPN and CDR2 SVGIG (reference sequence). Trimming cost V 3 bases and J 12 bases, with 20 bases left between them.

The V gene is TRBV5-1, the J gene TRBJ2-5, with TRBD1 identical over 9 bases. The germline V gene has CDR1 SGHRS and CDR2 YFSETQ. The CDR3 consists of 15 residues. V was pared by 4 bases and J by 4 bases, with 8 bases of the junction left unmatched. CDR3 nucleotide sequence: TGCGCCAGCAGCATCGGGACAGGGCGAAGAGAGACCCAGTACTTC. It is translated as CASSIGTGRRETQYF. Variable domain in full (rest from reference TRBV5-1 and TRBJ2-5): KAGVTQTPRYLIKTRGQQVTLSCSPISGHRSVSWYQQTPGQGLQFLFEYFSETQRNKGNFPGRFSGRQFSNSRSEMNVSTLELGDSALYLCASSIGTGRRETQYFGPGTRLLVL.

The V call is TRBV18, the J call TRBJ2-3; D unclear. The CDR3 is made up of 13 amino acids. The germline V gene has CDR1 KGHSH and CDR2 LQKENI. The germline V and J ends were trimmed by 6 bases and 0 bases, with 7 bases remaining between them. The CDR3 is CASSLPSTDTQYF. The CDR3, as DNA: TGTGCCAGCTCCCTCCCTAGCACAGATACGCAGTATTTT.

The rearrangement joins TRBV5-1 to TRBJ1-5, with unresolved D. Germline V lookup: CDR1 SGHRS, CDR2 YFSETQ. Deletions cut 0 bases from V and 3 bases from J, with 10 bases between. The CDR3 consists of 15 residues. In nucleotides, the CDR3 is TGCGCCAGCAGCTTGGAGGGATACCACAATCAGCCCCAGCATTTT. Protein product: CASSLEGYHNQPQHF.

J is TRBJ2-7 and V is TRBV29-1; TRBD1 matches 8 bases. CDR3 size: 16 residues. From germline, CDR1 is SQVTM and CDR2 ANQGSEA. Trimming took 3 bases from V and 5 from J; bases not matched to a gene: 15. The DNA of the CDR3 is TGCAGCGTTGATACTTCAGGACAGGGTGTCCCTAACGAGCAGTACTTC. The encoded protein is CSVDTSGQGVPNEQYF.

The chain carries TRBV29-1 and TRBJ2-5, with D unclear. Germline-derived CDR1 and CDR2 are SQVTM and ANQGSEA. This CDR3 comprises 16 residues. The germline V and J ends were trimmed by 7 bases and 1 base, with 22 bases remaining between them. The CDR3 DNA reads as TGCAGCGCCCAAGGGTGGGCACCCTGGGGCCAAGAGACCCAGTACTTC. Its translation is CSAQGWAPWGQETQYF.

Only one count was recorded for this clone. The CDR3 nucleotides read TGCGCCAGCAGTCAAATAGGAAGGACAGGGCAGTCACCCCTCCACTTT. Its translation is CASSQIGRTGQSPLHF. V usage is TRBV23-1 and J usage is TRBJ1-6; 8 positions agree with TRBD1. TRBV23-1 carries the ORF label, with uncertain function. The CDR3 consists of 16 residues. Trimming at V came to 2 bases and at J to 10 bases, leaving 10 bases not matched to a gene.

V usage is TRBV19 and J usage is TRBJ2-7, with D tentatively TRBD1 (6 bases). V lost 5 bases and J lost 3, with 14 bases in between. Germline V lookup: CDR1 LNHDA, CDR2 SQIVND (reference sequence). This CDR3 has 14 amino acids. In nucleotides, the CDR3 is TGTGCCAGTAGTTTGACAGGAGCCCGCTACGAGCAGTACTTC. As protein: CASSLTGARYEQYF.

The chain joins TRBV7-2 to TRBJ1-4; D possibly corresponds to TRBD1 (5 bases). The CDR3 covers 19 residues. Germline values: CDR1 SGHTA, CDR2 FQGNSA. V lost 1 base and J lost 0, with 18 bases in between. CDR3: CASSLGRVVVGATNEKLFF. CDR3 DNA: TGTGCCAGCAGCTTAGGCAGGGTGGTCGTCGGGGCAACTAATGAAAAACTGTTTTTT.

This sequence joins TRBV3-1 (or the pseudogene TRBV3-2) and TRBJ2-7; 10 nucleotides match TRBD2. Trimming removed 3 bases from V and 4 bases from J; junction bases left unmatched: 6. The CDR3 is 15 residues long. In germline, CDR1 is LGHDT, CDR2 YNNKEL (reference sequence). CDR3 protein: CASSQGTSGAYEQYF. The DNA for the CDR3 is TGTGCCAGCAGCCAGGGAACTAGCGGGGCTTACGAGCAGTACTTC.